This T cell receptor (beta chain) originates from a study of blood T cell repertoires in COVID-19. Here immunoSEQ multiplex PCR was the method, and the copy in TCRdb shows in-frame clones only, minus some. The sample gives 200,000 to 250,000 clones, roughly 80% of which show up once; 3% is in the top ten. Germline values: CDR1 MNHEY, CDR2 SVGAGI. The CDR3 length is 14 residues. Specimen: peripheral blood. The chain employs TRBV6-5 and TRBJ2-5; 11 bases align to TRBD1. The clonotype comes from a woman in her 30s who had recovered from COVID-19. The chain's CDR3 is CAGAGQGGEETQYF. The DNA for the CDR3 is TGTGCTGGCGCGGGACAGGGGGGGGAAGAGACCCAGTACTTC.